These 9 T cell receptor beta chains were all obtained from the same sample, sequenced in a study of T cell responses to AZD1222 COVID-19 vaccine. The data were produced by immunoSEQ multiplex PCR, yet TCRdb's version contains in-frame clones alone and is incomplete. The table lists roughly 76,000 clones, around 86% of them singletons, with roughly 2.7% in the top ten. The input for sequencing was peripheral blood, taken on day 0 of AZD1222 vaccination. Every receptor here comes from an adult in good health.

The rearrangement uses TRBV24-1 and TRBJ2-2, with a tentative D call TRBD1 (6 bases). V gave up 5 bases and J gave up 5 bases, with 17 bases separating them. The length of the CDR3 is 16 residues. The germline CDR1 and CDR2 sequences are KGHDR and SFDVKD. This CDR3 reads CATSGPGQLNTGELFF. In nucleotides, the CDR3 is TGTGCCACCAGTGGACCGGGACAACTGAATACCGGGGAGCTGTTTTTT.

V gene TRBV7-2 combines with J gene TRBJ1-2, with 8 bases identical to TRBD1. The CDR3 runs to 13 residues. Germline lookup yields CDR1 SGHTA and CDR2 FQGNSA. Germline trimming cut 6 bases from V and 4 bases from J; bases unmatched to any gene: 4. DNA of the CDR3: TGTGCCAGCAGTTTGGGACAGGTCTATGGCTACACCTTC. This gives the protein CASSLGQVYGYTF.

Here the CDR3 DNA reads TGTGCCAGCAGCACCTACGGGACATCAGCTTTCTTT. Encoded protein: CASSTYGTSAFF. V is TRBV11-2 and J is TRBJ1-1; D may be TRBD1 (6 bases). The CDR3 covers 12 residues. The germline V gene encodes CDR1 SGHAT and CDR2 FQNNGV. The ends were cut back, 5 bases at V and 10 bases at J, with 14 bases in the middle.

J is TRBJ1-6 and V is TRBV3-1 (or the pseudogene TRBV3-2); 9 nucleotides line up with TRBD1. After removal of 5 bases from V and 7 bases from J, the junction contained 3 bases not matched to a gene. Per the germline V gene, CDR1 is LGHDT and CDR2 is YNNKEL (reference sequence). This CDR3 has 14 amino acids. CDR3: CASSTGTGNSPLHF. CDR3 nucleotides: TGTGCCAGCAGCACAGGGACAGGGAATTCACCCCTCCACTTT.

The V call is TRBV2, the J call TRBJ1-2; perhaps TRBD1 as D (5 bases). Germline loops: CDR1 SNHLY, CDR2 FYNNEI. The CDR3 spans 15 residues. The V end was cut by 2 bases, the J end by 2 bases, with 12 bases between. Here the CDR3 DNA reads TGTGCCAGCAGTGAATTATGGGGGGGGAACTATGGCTACACCTTC. Its translation: CASSELWGGNYGYTF.

V is TRBV24-1 and J is TRBJ2-1; 11 bases align to TRBD1. CDR1 KGHDR and CDR2 SFDVKD come from the germline V gene. Trimming at V came to 2 bases and at J to 8 bases, leaving 7 bases not matched to a gene. This CDR3 spans 16 amino acids. The CDR3 region has the DNA TGTGCCACCAGTGATTCCGGACAGGGGGCGGGCGATGAGCAGTTCTTC. This gives the protein CATSDSGQGAGDEQFF.

This chain uses TRBV3-1 (or the pseudogene TRBV3-2) with TRBJ2-3; D ambiguous. Germline assignment: CDR1 LGHDT and CDR2 YNNKEL (reference sequence). The CDR3 consists of 11 residues. The V and J ends lost 5 bases and 2 bases respectively, with 2 bases between them. The CDR3 DNA reads TGTGCCAGCAGCACCACAGATACGCAGTATTTT. It encodes CASSTTDTQYF.

This rearrangement joins TRBV7-9 to TRBJ2-2; D gene uncertain. This CDR3 is 14 amino acids long. The germline V gene has CDR1 SEHNR and CDR2 FQNEAQ (reference sequence). V dropped 4 bases and J dropped 6 bases, with 12 bases sitting between them. The CDR3 loop is CASSSMQKPGELFF. CDR3 nucleotides: TGTGCCAGCAGCTCCATGCAAAAACCCGGGGAGCTGTTTTTT.

This chain joins TRBV28 and TRBJ1-2, with D perhaps matching TRBD1 (5 bases). The V end was cut by 5 bases, the J end by 1 base, with 17 bases between. Germline CDR1 is MDHEN and CDR2 is SYDVKM. CDR3 length equals 16 residues. The CDR3 loop reads CASSLGSGLLNYGYTF. CDR3 in DNA: TGTGCCAGCAGTCTAGGATCGGGGCTGCTTAACTATGGCTACACCTTC.